One sample yielded the 15 T cell receptor beta chains listed below, sequenced in a study of blood T cell repertoires in COVID-19. Libraries were prepared by immunoSEQ multiplex PCR; TCRdb keeps only in-frame clonotypes and omits some of them. The sample has about 120,000 clones, roughly 80% seen once. The specimen sequenced was peripheral blood. The receptor set was obtained from a human donor in a cohort sampled during active COVID-19.

This chain joins TRBV5-6 and TRBJ1-6; unclear D gene. The CDR3 is 12 amino acids. CDR1 is SGHDT, CDR2 YYEEEE, per germline. V was pared by 2 bases and J by 10 bases, with 7 bases between. CDR3 DNA: TGTGCCAGCAGCTTCGCGGTCTCACCCCTCCACTTT. Translating it yields CASSFAVSPLHF.

This sequence joins TRBV5-1 and TRBJ1-1, with TRBD1 matching over 7 bases. The ends lost 4 bases at V and 4 bases at J; junction bases unmatched: 7. From germline, CDR1 is SGHRS and CDR2 YFSETQ. The length of the CDR3 is 14 residues. CDR3 region: CASSETTGFTEAFF. In DNA, the CDR3 is TGCGCCAGCAGCGAAACGACAGGGTTCACTGAAGCTTTCTTT. Together with reference TRBV5-1 and TRBJ1-1, the CDR3 gives the full variable domain: KAGVTQTPRYLIKTRGQQVTLSCSPISGHRSVSWYQQTPGQGLQFLFEYFSETQRNKGNFPGRFSGRQFSNSRSEMNVSTLELGDSALYLCASSETTGFTEAFFGQGTRLTVV.

The genes are TRBV5-6 and TRBJ1-5, with D tentatively TRBD1 (5 bases). This CDR3 is 13 amino acids long. The V end lost 4 bases, the J end lost 7 bases, and 12 bases lay between the germline ends. CDR1 is SGHDT and CDR2 is YYEEEE in the germline V gene. CDR3 region: CASSPPGGQPQHF. The CDR3 DNA is TGTGCCAGCAGCCCACCCGGGGGGCAGCCCCAGCATTTT.

Worth noting for this clone: Within the sample, other DNA sequences also encode this same CDR3. V and J are TRBV6-1 and TRBJ2-7; 12 bases are shared with TRBD2. V was pared by 2 bases and J by 3 bases, with 2 bases of the junction left unmatched. This CDR3 comprises 15 residues. Germline V gives CDR1 MNHNS, CDR2 SASEGT. CDR3 region: CASSELTSGSYEQYF. CDR3 bases: TGTGCCAGCAGTGAACTGACTAGCGGGAGCTACGAGCAGTACTTC.

This chain joins TRBV27 and TRBJ2-7, with 12 bases lining up with TRBD2. Germline CDR1 MNHEY, CDR2 SMNVEV (reference sequence). V shed 0 bases and J 6 bases; nucleotides not matched to a gene: 6. The CDR3 is 16 residues long. The CDR3 sequence: CASSLSTGLAGIEQYF. CDR3 DNA: TGTGCCAGCAGTTTATCTACAGGACTAGCGGGGATCGAGCAGTACTTC.

This clone is a singleton in its sample. The chain links TRBV19 to TRBJ2-7; 10 bases align to TRBD1. CDR3 length: 15 amino acids. V was pared by 3 bases and J by 6 bases, with 8 bases of the junction left unmatched. Germline assignment: CDR1 LNHDA and CDR2 SQIVND (reference sequence). CDR3 sequence (DNA): TGTGCCAGTAGTATGACGGGACAGGGGTTCGGCGAGCAGTACTTC. Its protein is CASSMTGQGFGEQYF.

The genes are TRBV7-8 and TRBJ2-5; 8 bases are a match to TRBD1. The trim removed 4 bases at V and 1 base at J, leaving 5 bases unmatched. Germline CDR1 and CDR2: SGHVS and FQNEAQ. This CDR3 comprises 15 residues. CDR3 region: CASSYGQGFQETQYF. DNA of the CDR3: TGTGCCAGCAGCTACGGACAGGGTTTCCAAGAGACCCAGTACTTC.

The table lists this clone with a count of one. This chain uses TRBV6-5 with TRBJ2-7; 11 nucleotides match TRBD2. Germline lookup yields CDR1 MNHEY and CDR2 SVGAGI. The CDR3 runs to 13 residues. Losses at the gene ends were 6 bases for V and 5 bases for J; bases not matched to a gene: 3. CDR3 in amino acids: CASRRGLADEQYF. CDR3 bases: TGTGCCAGCAGACGGGGACTAGCGGACGAGCAGTACTTC.

This chain uses TRBV30 with TRBJ2-5, with a possible D match to TRBD1 (6 bases). The CDR3 consists of 18 residues. CDR1 and CDR2 from the germline V gene are GTSNPN and SVGIG (reference sequence). The V gene lost 2 bases and the J gene lost 1 base, with 23 bases spanning the gap. The CDR3 nucleotides read TGTGCCTGGAGTCTCTCCATTATGACAGGATGGTCCCAAGAGACCCAGTACTTC. It specifies CAWSLSIMTGWSQETQYF.

The V call is TRBV19, the J call TRBJ2-7, with TRBD2 identical over 9 bases. The CDR3 loop spans 15 amino acids. Trimming removed 1 base from V and 4 bases from J; junction bases left unmatched: 5. The germline V gene has CDR1 LNHDA and CDR2 SQIVND (reference sequence). The CDR3 here is CASSIGQTSGYEQYF. The CDR3 DNA follows: TGTGCCAGTAGTATAGGGCAGACTAGCGGTTACGAGCAGTACTTC.

Of note for this clone: The sample contains more than one DNA sequence encoding this CDR3. The chain carries TRBV5-4 and TRBJ2-7, with 11 bases aligning to TRBD1. The V segment lost 4 bases and the J segment 4 bases; nucleotides outside the gene matches: 4. CDR3 length equals 14 residues. Germline CDR1 SGHNT, CDR2 YYREEE (reference sequence). The CDR3 coding sequence is TGTGCCAGCAGCCCAGGACAGGGGGCGTACGAGCAGTACTTC. Encoded protein: CASSPGQGAYEQYF.

The V and J genes are TRBV12-3 or TRBV12-4 and TRBJ1-2; TRBD1 agrees at 7 bases. Trimming at V came to 1 base and at J to 8 bases, leaving 4 bases not matched to a gene. The CDR3 runs to 13 residues. CDR3 protein: CASSLGQGIGYTF. CDR3 nucleotide sequence: TGTGCCAGCAGTTTAGGACAGGGTATAGGCTACACCTTC.

The chain has TRBV2 and TRBJ1-5; unclear D gene. In germline, CDR1 is SNHLY, CDR2 FYNNEI. V was cut by 2 bases and J by 6 bases, with 14 bases left in between. The CDR3 has 15 residues. The CDR3 region is CASSEHSRGIQPQHF. The CDR3 nucleotides read TGTGCCAGCAGTGAACACAGTCGGGGAATTCAGCCCCAGCATTTT.

The chain is built from TRBV7-2 and TRBJ1-3; tentatively, D is TRBD1 (6 bases). This CDR3 is built from 17 residues. V lost 1 base and J 0 bases, leaving 13 bases between the germline ends. Germline V lookup: CDR1 SGHTA, CDR2 FQGNSA. DNA of the CDR3: TGTGCCAGCAGCTTAGGGGGGCGTACTAGCTCTGGAAACACCATATATTTT. It specifies CASSLGGRTSSGNTIYF.

The V and J genes are TRBV19 and TRBJ2-7; TRBD2 agrees at 9 bases. Trimming cost V 3 bases and J 5 bases; bases outside gene matches: 8. This CDR3 has 15 residues. The germline CDR1 and CDR2 sequences are LNHDA and SQIVND (reference sequence). The CDR3 region has the DNA TGTGCCAGTAGTATGGTCGGCGGGGGGGCGGACGAGCAGTACTTC. Its protein product is CASSMVGGGADEQYF.